What follows are 8 T cell receptor beta chains derived from one specimen sequenced in a study of type 1 regulatory T cells. TCRdb itself ran the reads through MiXCR, one entry per CDR3 protein. The sample shows about 19,000 distinct CDR3 sequences, 10% of them seen only once. What was sequenced was CD4+ T cells, either the whole sample or a sorted fraction (not recorded which). Every receptor here comes from a human donor in good health.

This clonotype showed up many times. This rearrangement joins TRBV7-2 to TRBJ1-5; D remains unclear. This CDR3 region has 13 residues. Germline assignment: CDR1 SGHTA and CDR2 FQGNSA. V dropped 3 bases and J dropped 3 bases, with 6 bases sitting between them. The CDR3 DNA sequence: TGTGCCAGCAGCTTCACAGACAATCAGCCCCAGCATTTT. Its translation is CASSFTDNQPQHF. The full variable domain, completed using reference TRBV7-2 and TRBJ1-5, is GAGVSQSPSNKVTEKGKDVELRCDPISGHTALYWYRQSLGQGLEFLIYFQGNSAPDKSGLPSDRFSAERTGGSVSTLTIQRTQQEDSAVYLCASSFTDNQPQHFGDGTRLSIL.

This clonotype was recorded at least ten times. This chain links TRBV12-3 or TRBV12-4 with TRBJ1-5, with TRBD1 matching over 11 bases. After removal of 4 bases from V and 7 bases from J, the junction contained 3 bases not matched to a gene. This CDR3 has 14 residues. CDR3 bases: TGTGCCAGCAGTTCCGGGACAGGGGGGCAGCCCCAGCATTTT. This gives the protein CASSSGTGGQPQHF.

The chain has TRBV5-6 and TRBJ2-5, with a weak D call TRBD1 (6 bases). CDR3 length equals 15 residues. With 2 bases removed from V and 5 bases from J, the gap between germline ends came to 16 bases. Germline lookup yields CDR1 SGHDT and CDR2 YYEEEE. The CDR3 loop reads CASSFFSGTHETQYF. The CDR3 nucleotides are TGTGCCAGCAGCTTTTTCTCCGGGACACATGAGACCCAGTACTTC.

This clonotype has ten or more counts. The gene calls are TRBV29-1 and TRBJ2-5; D is ambiguous. CDR1 is SQVTM, CDR2 ANQGSEA, per germline. The CDR3 totals 13 residues. V dropped 7 bases and J dropped 5 bases, with 17 bases sitting between them. Here the CDR3 reads CSGSRQGHETQYF. The CDR3 bases are TGCAGCGGCAGCCGTCAAGGGCACGAGACCCAGTACTTC.

This clonotype has at least ten counts. The chain carries TRBV7-9 and TRBJ2-2; D gene uncertain. Trimming took off 1 base at V and 7 bases at J, with 16 bases between the two ends. Looked up from germline, CDR1 is SEHNR and CDR2 is FQNEAQ (reference sequence). The CDR3 spans 16 residues. The CDR3 DNA sequence: TGTGCCAGCAGCTTAGAGGGCAACCGAATAGGCGGGGAGCTGTTTTTT. Its translation is CASSLEGNRIGGELFF.

The V and J genes are TRBV7-2 and TRBJ2-1; D may be TRBD2 (5 bases). This CDR3 comprises 16 residues. V was cut by 2 bases and J by 3 bases, with 14 bases left in between. CDR1 is SGHTA and CDR2 is FQGNSA in the germline V gene. CDR3 DNA: TGTGCCAGCAGCTTAAGTATGACTACCGGCTACAATGAGCAGTTCTTC. This gives the protein CASSLSMTTGYNEQFF. The full variable domain, completed using reference TRBV7-2 and TRBJ2-1, is GAGVSQSPSNKVTEKGKDVELRCDPISGHTALYWYRQSLGQGLEFLIYFQGNSAPDKSGLPSDRFSAERTGGSVSTLTIQRTQQEDSAVYLCASSLSMTTGYNEQFFGPGTRLTVL.

As for this clonotype: At one end the junction does not follow the germline gene, possibly because of a read error. The J gene is TRBJ2-5, the V gene TRBV7-7, with a possible D match to TRBD1 (7 bases). The CDR3 sequence is 18 residues long. Germline CDR1 and CDR2: SSHAT and FNYEAQ (reference sequence). CDR3 bases: TGTGCTAGCAGCTTAGGAGGGGGCGGAGGGAGGCCCCAAGAGACCCAGTACTTC. It codes for CASSLGGGGGRPQETQYF.

Within the sample, this clonotype is medium-sized. The chain uses TRBV5-1 and TRBJ2-2; 8 nucleotides agree with TRBD2. Germline V gene sequence: CDR1 SGHRS, CDR2 YFSETQ. Trimming removed 9 bases from V and 2 bases from J; junction bases left unmatched: 6. The CDR3 is 14 amino acids. Written as DNA, the CDR3 is TGCGCCATCCAGCGGGAGCCAAACACCGGGGAGCTGTTTTTT. Its translation: CAIQREPNTGELFF. Together with reference TRBV5-1 and TRBJ2-2, the CDR3 gives the full variable domain: KAGVTQTPRYLIKTRGQQVTLSCSPISGHRSVSWYQQTPGQGLQFLFEYFSETQRNKGNFPGRFSGRQFSNSRSEMNVSTLELGDSALYLCAIQREPNTGELFFGEGSRLTVL.